Following are 24 T cell receptor beta chains from one sample sequenced in a study of OX40 agonist ivuxolimab in advanced cancers. Libraries came from the immunoSEQ multiplex PCR assay. The source is immuneACCESS, and TCRdb retained only in-frame sequences with V and J called. Part of the clones is not carried over; for the studies checked, unresolved V genes explain less than half of this, and the remainder is unexplained. In all, the sample holds about 66,000 clones, and roughly 80% of those were seen once. The ten largest account for 1.6% of the sample. Sample: CD4+ or CD8+ T cells sorted from blood, taken in a trial of the OX40 agonist ivuxolimab. These receptors originate from an adult with an advanced solid tumor such as melanoma, head and neck, liver or kidney cancer.

This clone has a single count. The J gene is TRBJ1-1, the V gene TRBV2, with 9 bases lining up with TRBD1. Germline V gene sequence: CDR1 SNHLY, CDR2 FYNNEI. V lost 6 bases to trimming and J lost 6 bases; unmatched junction nucleotides: 8. This CDR3 has 14 residues. The CDR3 region has the DNA TGTGCCAGCAGGGGACAGGGTGAAACCGCTGAAGCTTTCTTT. Its translation is CASRGQGETAEAFF.

The chain is built from TRBV6-1 and TRBJ2-6; D is unresolved. CDR1 and CDR2 from the germline V gene are MNHNS and SASEGT. V lost 8 bases and J lost 2, with 10 bases in between. This CDR3 contains 14 residues. The CDR3 region is CASQNLPGANVLTF. CDR3 in DNA: TGTGCCAGCCAGAACCTCCCTGGGGCCAACGTCCTGACTTTC.

The chain recombines TRBV5-4 with TRBJ2-1; D unclear. This CDR3 is built from 16 residues. Trimming pared 4 bases from V and 3 bases from J, leaving 17 bases between. Germline V lookup: CDR1 SGHNT, CDR2 YYREEE (reference sequence). CDR3 nucleotides: TGTGCCAGCAGCAAGCCTGGAGCTCGAGACTACAATGAGCAGTTCTTC. Translated, it gives CASSKPGARDYNEQFF.

This clone is labeled as medium-sized (0.01 to 0.1%). V and J are TRBV2 and TRBJ1-2; D gene unclear. Trimming pared 2 bases from V and 2 bases from J, leaving 9 bases between. CDR1 and CDR2 (germline): SNHLY, FYNNEI. The CDR3 extends over 14 amino acids. CDR3 sequence: CASSELSDNYGYTF. The CDR3 DNA reads as TGTGCCAGCAGTGAATTGTCGGACAACTATGGCTACACCTTC.

In its sample, this clone was seen once. The rearrangement links TRBV4-1 to TRBJ2-6; a possible D gene is TRBD2 (5 bases). The CDR3 has 19 amino acids. Germline loops: CDR1 MGHRA, CDR2 YSYEKL. Trimming shortened V by 0 bases and J by 2 bases, and 17 bases separated the two germline ends. CDR3 nucleotides: TGCGCCAGCAGCCAAGATCGCGGTTCCGGGGAGCCTGGGGCCAACGTCCTGACTTTC. Its protein is CASSQDRGSGEPGANVLTF.

The rearrangement uses TRBV20-1 and TRBJ2-7, with no clear D. CDR3 size: 11 residues. V was clipped by 6 bases and J by 7 bases, with 13 bases between them. Germline V gene sequence: CDR1 DFQATT, CDR2 SNEGSKA (reference sequence). The DNA of the CDR3 is TGCAGTGCGGGGAAATCTCAAGAGCAGTACTTC. Translating gives CSAGKSQEQYF.

Comment on this clone: Other DNA sequences in this specimen translate into the identical CDR3. J is TRBJ2-5 and V is TRBV5-1, with unresolved D. Germline V lookup: CDR1 SGHRS, CDR2 YFSETQ. Trimming cost V 0 bases and J 5 bases, with 11 bases left between them. The CDR3 runs 14 residues. CDR3 nucleotides: TGCGCCAGCAGCTTGGGTGTCCTGGGTGAGACCCAGTACTTC. Its protein is CASSLGVLGETQYF.

This chain joins TRBV7-8 and TRBJ2-1, with 11 nucleotides matching TRBD2. The CDR3 contains 15 residues. V lost 6 bases, J lost 8 bases, and 9 bases stayed unmatched. Germline assignment: CDR1 SGHVS and CDR2 FQNEAQ. The CDR3 region is CASSQLAGVRDEQFF. CDR3 in DNA: TGTGCCAGCAGTCAACTAGCGGGAGTAAGAGATGAGCAGTTCTTC. Filled out from reference TRBV7-8 and TRBJ2-1, the complete variable domain reads GAGVSQSPRYKVAKRGQDVALRCDPISGHVSLFWYQQALGQGPEFLTYFQNEAQLDKSGLPSDRFFAERPEGSVSTLKIQRTQQEDSAVYLCASSQLAGVRDEQFFGPGTRLTVL.

This chain uses TRBV30 with TRBJ1-5; the D is unclear. The V gene lost 4 bases and the J gene lost 5 bases, with 12 bases spanning the gap. This CDR3 is built from 13 residues. Per germline, CDR1 GTSNPN and CDR2 SVGIG (reference sequence). The CDR3 reads CAWTETAHQPQHF. The CDR3 region has the DNA TGTGCCTGGACCGAGACCGCTCATCAGCCCCAGCATTTT.

This chain joins TRBV5-1 and TRBJ2-5; a possible D gene is TRBD2 (5 bases). The CDR3 consists of 14 residues. Germline V gene sequence: CDR1 SGHRS, CDR2 YFSETQ. Between the trimmed V and J ends, which lost 3 bases and 4 bases, there was a span of 13 bases. The CDR3 loop is CASSWTHAGETQYF. Written as DNA, the CDR3 is TGCGCCAGCAGCTGGACTCACGCGGGAGAGACCCAGTACTTC.

V is TRBV2 and J is TRBJ2-5; perhaps TRBD2 as D (6 bases). The V gene's germline CDR1 is SNHLY and CDR2 FYNNEI. CDR3 length: 12 residues. Trimming removed 6 bases at V and 5 bases at J, with 10 bases between. CDR3 residues: CASRDYLETQYF. CDR3 in DNA: TGTGCCAGCAGGGACTACTTGGAGACCCAGTACTTC.

The rearrangement uses TRBV5-1 and TRBJ2-5; D is perhaps TRBD1 or TRBD2 (7 bases each). With 4 bases removed from V and 6 bases from J, the gap between germline ends came to 16 bases. In germline, CDR1 is SGHRS, CDR2 YFSETQ. The CDR3 consists of 14 residues. The CDR3 sequence is CASSPTQGGQTQYF. In nucleotides, the CDR3 is TGCGCCAGCAGCCCTACCCAGGGGGGGCAGACCCAGTACTTC.

The chain joins TRBV2 to TRBJ1-3; 9 nucleotides match TRBD1. The J segment lost 2 bases and the V segment lost 5 bases, leaving 4 bases of the junction unmatched. CDR1 and CDR2 from the germline V gene are SNHLY and FYNNEI. The CDR3 has 15 residues. Here the CDR3 reads CASSSGTGTGNTIYF. The CDR3 bases are TGTGCCAGCAGTTCCGGGACAGGGACTGGAAACACCATATATTTT. Using reference TRBV2 and TRBJ1-3 for the parts outside the CDR3, the full variable domain is EPEVTQTPSHQVTQMGQEVILRCVPISNHLYFYWYRQILGQKVEFLVSFYNNEISEKSEIFDDQFSVERPDGSNFTLKIRSTKLEDSAMYFCASSSGTGTGNTIYFGEGSWLTVV.

The CDR3 bases are TGTGCCAGCAGCTTCGAGCGCGGTGAGCAGTTCTTC. As protein: CASSFERGEQFF. V and J are TRBV11-3 and TRBJ2-1; no definite D call. Germline-derived CDR1 and CDR2 are SGHNT and YENEEA. The CDR3 is 12 residues long. V lost 3 bases, J lost 9 bases, and 9 bases lay in between.

CDR3 amino acids: CASSSDLNIQYF. CDR3 sequence (DNA): TGTGCCAGCAGTTCGGACCTCAACATTCAGTACTTC. The chain couples TRBV6-1 to TRBJ2-4, with D unclear. The germline gives CDR1 MNHNS, CDR2 SASEGT. V shed 5 bases and J shed 7 bases, with 9 bases lying between them. This CDR3 spans 12 amino acids.

By sample fraction, this clone is medium-sized. The V gene is TRBV28, the J gene TRBJ1-2; 7 bases are a match to TRBD1. The CDR3 spans 14 residues. The V gene's germline CDR1 is MDHEN and CDR2 SYDVKM. With 5 bases clipped from V and 9 bases from J, the junction kept 12 bases outside the gene matches. The chain's CDR3 is CASSLPIGQDRYTF. CDR3 DNA sequence: TGTGCCAGCAGTCTACCTATTGGACAGGATCGCTACACCTTC.

This chain joins TRBV7-9 and TRBJ2-1; perhaps TRBD1 as D (6 bases). V dropped 5 bases and J dropped 1 base, with 12 bases sitting between them. CDR1 is SEHNR, CDR2 FQNEAQ, per germline (reference sequence). The CDR3 spans 15 residues. CDR3 nucleotides: TGTGCCAGCAGCGTCGGACAGCAATCCTACAATGAGCAGTTCTTC. Translating it yields CASSVGQQSYNEQFF.

For this clone: The sample holds other DNA sequences that translate to the same CDR3. The CDR3 sequence is CASSFERTGRESPAYGYTF. CDR3 sequence (DNA): TGTGCCAGCAGCTTTGAAAGGACAGGGCGGGAATCTCCCGCCTATGGCTACACCTTC. The chain carries TRBV7-9 and TRBJ1-2, with TRBD1 matching over 8 bases. Trimming took 3 bases from V and 4 from J; bases not matched to a gene: 19. The CDR3 is 19 amino acids. CDR1 is SEHNR and CDR2 is FQNEAQ in the germline V gene (reference sequence).

V and J are TRBV19 and TRBJ1-1; unclear D gene. This CDR3 comprises 13 residues. The V end lost 5 bases, the J end lost 2 bases, and 9 bases lay between the germline ends. The germline V gene encodes CDR1 LNHDA and CDR2 SQIVND (reference sequence). The CDR3 spells CASSWSFNTEAFF. Written as DNA, the CDR3 is TGTGCCAGTAGTTGGAGTTTCAACACTGAAGCTTTCTTT.

The chain links TRBV5-1 to TRBJ2-7, with a tentative D call TRBD2 (5 bases). Trimming took 0 bases from V and 7 from J, leaving 14 bases between them. This CDR3 has 14 amino acids. The germline V gene has CDR1 SGHRS and CDR2 YFSETQ. The CDR3 spells CASSLEGTGVEQYF. In DNA, the CDR3 is TGCGCCAGCAGCTTGGAGGGAACCGGGGTTGAGCAGTACTTC.

This chain links TRBV10-2 with TRBJ2-5; tentative D call: TRBD2 (6 bases). The J call is uncertain, as TRBJ2-7 better fits the DNA end. The germline V gene encodes CDR1 WSHSY and CDR2 SAAADI. This CDR3 spans 13 amino acids. The DNA for the CDR3 is TGCGCCAGCAGTGTTCGGAGGGGCTACGAGCAGTACTTC. Amino acids: CASSVRRGYEQYF.

The rearrangement links TRBV6-4 to TRBJ1-2; D remains unclear. This CDR3 has 13 amino acids. From germline, CDR1 is MRHNA and CDR2 SNTAGT. With 2 bases removed from V and 9 bases from J, the gap between germline ends came to 13 bases. The DNA for the CDR3 is TGTGCCAGCAGTGACAATTTGAGGTCGAGCTACACCTTC. Its protein product is CASSDNLRSSYTF.

This clone was counted only a few times. The V and J genes are TRBV7-6 and TRBJ2-3; 8 bases are a match to TRBD2. The germline V gene encodes CDR1 SGHVS and CDR2 FNYEAQ. The CDR3 has 15 amino acids. Trimming took 5 bases from V and 8 from J; bases not matched to a gene: 12. The CDR3 loop reads CASSPTAAGVGTQYF. The CDR3 bases are TGTGCCAGCAGCCCGACTGCAGCGGGGGTCGGTACGCAGTATTTT.

The gene calls are TRBV19 and TRBJ1-5; tentatively, D is TRBD1 (6 bases). V dropped 5 bases and J dropped 6 bases, with 23 bases sitting between them. Germline CDR1 reads LNHDA; CDR2 reads SQIVND (reference sequence). The CDR3 spans 17 residues. CDR3 coding DNA: TGTGCCAGTAGTCCCCGACCGGGACACAAGTCCGGTCAGCCCCAGCATTTT. This sequence encodes CASSPRPGHKSGQPQHF. The complete variable domain, with remaining parts taken from reference TRBV19 and TRBJ1-5, reads DGGITQSPKYLFRKEGQNVTLSCEQNLNHDAMYWYRQDPGQGLRLIYYSQIVNDFQKGDIAEGYSVSREKKESFPLTVTSAQKNPTAFYLCASSPRPGHKSGQPQHFGDGTRLSIL.